This note documents a single T cell receptor (beta chain) sequence. Its matching antigen is unknown. CDR3 length: 15 residues. Germline CDR1 SGHRS, CDR2 YFSETQ. The J segment lost 7 bases and the V segment lost 1 base, leaving 5 bases of the junction unmatched. TCRdb keeps only in-frame clones here, not all; method: immunoSEQ multiplex PCR. The sample carries hundreds of thousands of clones, about 92% recorded once. This entry is derived from a study of T cell responses to AZD1222 COVID-19 vaccine. General study findings and limits: At 160-218 and 743-854, vaccine-associated CD4 TCRs were dominant, and they spanned spike. Females made up more of the donors, who were largely white British, and clonal diversity may have come out too low. Reports indicate that nearly half of spike-specific TCRs are directed at unmutated variant regions.

The sample consisted of peripheral blood, taken on day 0 of MenACWY control vaccination. The chain is built from TRBV5-1 and TRBJ1-6; 7 bases are shared with TRBD1. The clonotype comes from an adult in good health. CDR3 DNA sequence: TGCGCCAGCAGCTTGCAAGGACAGGCGAATTCACCCCTCCACTTT. It codes for CASSLQGQANSPLHF.